The 8 T cell receptor beta chains below all came from one sample that was sequenced in a study of T cells after yellow fever vaccination. In TCRdb, the 5' RACE reads were re-called with MiXCR into one record per CDR3 protein. The sample lists 400,000 to 650,000 distinct CDR3 sequences, about a fifth occurring once. The specimen was PBMCs, collected about 21 days after the first yellow fever vaccination. All receptors derive from a man younger than 35 who received the YFV17D yellow fever vaccine.

This clonotype came up a few times. The chain uses TRBV6-5 and TRBJ1-3; D is uncertain. Germline V lookup: CDR1 MNHEY, CDR2 SVGAGI. The CDR3 totals 15 residues. Trimming removed 2 bases from V and 2 bases from J, with 10 bases in between. The CDR3 reads CASSYGLGAGNTIYF. For the CDR3, the DNA is TGTGCCAGCAGTTACGGGCTGGGCGCTGGAAACACCATATATTTT.

This chain links TRBV29-1 with TRBJ2-3; 7 positions agree with TRBD1. Trimming cost V 4 bases and J 5 bases; bases outside gene matches: 6. The CDR3 covers 13 residues. Germline V gene sequence: CDR1 SQVTM, CDR2 ANQGSEA. This chain's CDR3 is CSVAKGAGDTQYF. The CDR3 region has the DNA TGCAGCGTTGCGAAGGGGGCGGGAGATACGCAGTATTTT.

This clonotype was seen many times. J is TRBJ2-3 and V is TRBV24-1; TRBD1 agrees at 7 bases. The CDR3 is 15 amino acids. V trimming: 1 base; J trimming: 1 base; junction bases outside the gene matches: 1. From germline, CDR1 is KGHDR and CDR2 SFDVKD. The CDR3 nucleotides are TGTGCCACCAGTGATTTTGGACAGGGCACAGATACGCAGTATTTT. Translated: CATSDFGQGTDTQYF.

The rearrangement uses TRBV5-1 and TRBJ2-7, with D possibly being TRBD1 (5 bases). This CDR3 contains 14 residues. The V gene's germline CDR1 is SGHRS and CDR2 YFSETQ. Trimming cost V 0 bases and J 6 bases, with 13 bases left between them. The CDR3 sequence: CASSLASAGFEQYF. The CDR3 DNA reads TGCGCCAGCAGCTTGGCCTCAGCAGGGTTCGAGCAGTACTTC.

The chain has TRBV28 and TRBJ1-5, with 7 bases aligning to TRBD1. The CDR3 length is 18 residues. V lost 5 bases to trimming and J lost 3 bases; unmatched junction nucleotides: 16. Per the germline V gene, CDR1 is MDHEN and CDR2 is SYDVKM. This chain's CDR3 is CASSPTGTRGPINQPQHF. The CDR3 bases are TGTGCCAGCAGTCCCACAGGGACAAGGGGGCCCATCAATCAGCCCCAGCATTTT.

This clonotype was counted between two and nine times. V and J are TRBV20-1 and TRBJ1-1; D gene ambiguous. The CDR3 runs to 14 residues. Germline V gene lookup returns CDR1 DFQATT and CDR2 SNEGSKA (reference sequence). Trimming cost V 0 bases and J 0 bases, with 8 bases left between them. The CDR3 spells CSAREPEMNTEAFF. The CDR3 region has the DNA TGCAGTGCTAGAGAACCAGAGATGAACACTGAAGCTTTCTTT.

The sample holds a few counts of this clonotype. The CDR3 nucleotides read TGCAGCGCCGACGGACTAGCGGGGGGGTTCCAAGAGACCCAGTACTTC. Protein sequence: CSADGLAGGFQETQYF. The V call is TRBV29-1, the J call TRBJ2-5, with TRBD2 matching over 15 bases. Germline V gives CDR1 SQVTM, CDR2 ANQGSEA. J was trimmed by 1 base and V by 7 bases; bases with no gene match: 7. This CDR3 spans 16 amino acids.

The rearrangement links TRBV11-2 to TRBJ2-5; TRBD2 agrees at 8 bases. Germline values: CDR1 SGHAT, CDR2 FQNNGV. The J segment lost 5 bases and the V segment lost 8 bases, leaving 22 bases of the junction unmatched. The CDR3 contains 18 residues. CDR3 sequence: CASVSLRRGALSSETQYF. The CDR3 DNA sequence: TGTGCCAGCGTCTCCCTTAGGCGGGGGGCCTTATCGTCGGAGACCCAGTACTTC.